This paragraph reports one T cell receptor beta chain. Its antigen is undetermined. The data were obtained in a study of T cells after yellow fever vaccination. Whole-study results and caveats: Subsequent to the booster, the majority of primary-vaccination clones reappeared (96% CD4, about 90% CD8). The secondary T-cell response peaked on day 5, not day 15, but was weaker.

Trimming left V 1 base short and J 5 bases short, with 21 bases between. The V gene's germline CDR1 is DFQATT and CDR2 SNEGSKA (reference sequence). This CDR3 contains 17 residues. A universal primer site and UMIs were added as TCR cDNA was made by 5'RACE template switching. TCRdb re-analysed the 5' RACE reads in MiXCR, keeping a single row per CDR3 protein. The data show roughly 190,000 distinct CDR3 sequences, 8% to 13% seen once. Source: CD8+ T cells sorted from PBMCs, taken 15 days after the yellow fever booster vaccination. The rearrangement joins TRBV20-1 to TRBJ2-1; D could derive from TRBD1 or TRBD2 (5 bases each). This TCR was recovered from a man between 18 and 35 years old who received the YFV17D yellow fever vaccine. Here the CDR3 DNA reads TGCAGTGCTAGAGCCATGACTAACCTGGGACGCAACAATGAGCAGTTCTTC. It codes for CSARAMTNLGRNNEQFF.